The 4 T cell receptor beta chains below were found in one sample sequenced in a study of cytomegalovirus exposure and HLA in healthy donors (dated by TCRdb to about 2017). The library came from the immunoSEQ multiplex PCR assay. For the multiplex PCR, a mixture combining 60 forward primers for TCR Vbeta segments and 13 reverse primers for TCR Jbeta segments was used. In TCRdb, the immuneACCESS table is reduced to in-frame sequences with V and J assigned. These tables do not hold every clone; where another copy was compared, an unresolved V gene accounts for under half, and the others remain unexplained. The sample data list about 160,000 clones, and roughly 80% of these were observed just once. The ten largest clones capture approximately 2% of the sample. Sequenced input: PBMCs. The origin of the receptors is a man in his late teens or twenties in good health and CMV-seronegative.

A word on this clone: The same CDR3 arises from other DNA sequences in this sample as well. The chain joins TRBV5-1 to TRBJ1-1, with D perhaps matching TRBD1 (6 bases). Trimming pared 2 bases from V and 0 bases from J, leaving 8 bases between. The CDR3 has 14 amino acids. Germline CDR1 and CDR2: SGHRS and YFSETQ. The CDR3 bases are TGCGCCAGCAGCTTTGGACAGTTGAACACTGAAGCTTTCTTT. This sequence encodes CASSFGQLNTEAFF.

The chain couples TRBV10-3 to TRBJ2-2; possible D gene TRBD2, 7 bases. This CDR3 has 12 amino acids. CDR1 is ENHRY and CDR2 is SYGVKD in the germline V gene. CDR3 in amino acids: CGGGQNTGELFF. The CDR3 DNA reads as TGTGGGGGGGGGCAGAACACCGGGGAGCTGTTTTTT.

The genes are TRBV4-1 and TRBJ2-1, with TRBD2 matching over 8 bases. The V and J ends lost 4 bases and 4 bases, in that order; junction bases with no gene match: 12. This CDR3 has 17 residues. The germline CDR1 and CDR2 sequences are MGHRA and YSYEKL. The CDR3 reads CASSPGGDPGTYNEQFF. CDR3 in DNA: TGCGCCAGCAGCCCCGGGGGGGACCCAGGGACTTACAATGAGCAGTTCTTC.

In DNA, the CDR3 is TGTGCCAGCAGCTTAATCGGACAGGGTAGGAATGAGCAGTTCTTC. Protein: CASSLIGQGRNEQFF. The J gene is TRBJ2-1, the V gene TRBV7-8; 8 bases line up with TRBD1. Germline lookup yields CDR1 SGHVS and CDR2 FQNEAQ. This CDR3 spans 15 amino acids. The V and J ends lost 2 bases and 7 bases, in that order; junction bases with no gene match: 7. The full variable domain, completed using reference TRBV7-8 and TRBJ2-1, is GAGVSQSPRYKVAKRGQDVALRCDPISGHVSLFWYQQALGQGPEFLTYFQNEAQLDKSGLPSDRFFAERPEGSVSTLKIQRTQQEDSAVYLCASSLIGQGRNEQFFGPGTRLTVL.